These 26 T cell receptor beta chains were all obtained from the same sample, sequenced in a study of spatial heterogeneity in lung cancer. These TCRs are of unknown antigen specificity. As to time point: sample taken at primary tumor resection. General observations from the study: Tumoral mutation counts were tracked by counts of expanded intratumoral alpha and beta TCRs.

Using its own MiXCR run on the 5' RACE reads, TCRdb lists one record per CDR3 protein. The data contain around 530 distinct CDR3 sequences, around three fifths of them singletons. Here the sequenced sample was lung tumor tissue, taken at surgery. The receptors derive from a male donor with early-stage non-small cell lung cancer.

The sample holds a few counts of this clonotype. The library was designed around alpha chains, so this beta chain is a stray read whose abundance carries little weight. This sequence joins TRBV9 and TRBJ2-2; D gene unclear. The CDR3 totals 12 residues. Germline lookup yields CDR1 SGDLS and CDR2 YYNGEE. Trimming took 0 bases from V and 7 from J, leaving 4 bases between them. The DNA of the CDR3 is TGTGCCAGCAGCGTAGGAGGCGGGGAGCTGTTTTTT. It specifies CASSVGGGELFF.

As to this clonotype: Since it is a stray read in a library aimed at alpha chains, this beta chain has a size that is not meaningful. The chain carries TRBV18 and TRBJ2-5, with 8 bases matching TRBD1. This CDR3 contains 14 residues. V dropped 0 bases and J dropped 3; count of bases not matched to a gene: 0. The germline V gene encodes CDR1 KGHSH and CDR2 LQKENI. In DNA, the CDR3 is TGTGCCAGCTCACCACCGACAGGGGAAGAGACCCAGTACTTC. As protein: CASSPPTGEETQYF.

As regards this clonotype: Being off target in a library aimed at alpha chains, this beta chain has a size of little meaning. The chain is built from TRBV6-1 and TRBJ1-4; no clear D. Germline loops: CDR1 MNHNS, CDR2 SASEGT. The CDR3 is 15 residues long. V lost 2 bases, J lost 1 base, and 8 bases lay in between. The CDR3 sequence: CASSETTLTNEKLFF. The DNA for the CDR3 is TGTGCCAGCAGTGAAACCACCTTAACTAATGAAAAACTGTTTTTT.

With regard to this clonotype: The library was prepared for alpha chains; this beta chain is a stray read, so its frequency means little. The rearrangement links TRBV5-1 to TRBJ1-5; weak D call: TRBD1 (5 bases). The CDR3 is 13 residues long. Germline lookup yields CDR1 SGHRS and CDR2 YFSETQ. The V gene lost 4 bases and the J gene lost 4 bases, with 9 bases spanning the gap. CDR3: CASSGDGNQPQHF. The DNA for the CDR3 is TGCGCCAGCAGCGGGGACGGGAATCAGCCCCAGCATTTT. Based on the CDR3 plus reference TRBV5-1 and TRBJ1-5, the full variable domain is KAGVTQTPRYLIKTRGQQVTLSCSPISGHRSVSWYQQTPGQGLQFLFEYFSETQRNKGNFPGRFSGRQFSNSRSEMNVSTLELGDSALYLCASSGDGNQPQHFGDGTRLSIL.

Turning to this clonotype: Being off target in a library aimed at alpha chains, this beta chain has a size of little meaning. CDR3 in DNA: TGTGCCAGCAGCTCCCAGAGTGGGACTCAAGAGACCCAGTACTTC. Translating it yields CASSSQSGTQETQYF. The chain has TRBV7-2 and TRBJ2-5, with D possibly matching TRBD2 (6 bases). Per the germline V gene, CDR1 is SGHTA and CDR2 is FQGNSA. V was cut by 4 bases and J by 2 bases, with 14 bases left in between. The CDR3 consists of 15 residues.

Comment on this clonotype: Because this beta chain is a stray read in a library intended to capture alpha chains, its abundance should not be given much weight. CDR3 DNA sequence: TGTGCCAGCGCCACTTCCGGAGACACTGAAGCTTTCTTT. It is translated as CASATSGDTEAFF. This sequence joins TRBV27 and TRBJ1-1; D is undetermined. Germline V gene sequence: CDR1 MNHEY, CDR2 SMNVEV (reference sequence). With 8 bases removed from V and 3 bases from J, the gap between germline ends came to 13 bases. The length of the CDR3 is 13 residues.

This clonotype showed up just a few times. A library made for alpha chains picked up this beta chain off target, so its size means little. The gene calls are TRBV12-3 or TRBV12-4 and TRBJ2-7; 12 nucleotides match TRBD2. The CDR3 covers 15 residues. Trimming took 4 bases from V and 8 from J; bases not matched to a gene: 9. CDR3 residues: CASSSSGTSGSQQYF. The CDR3 DNA follows: TGTGCCAGCAGTTCGTCCGGGACTAGCGGGTCCCAGCAGTACTTC.

On this clonotype: Being off target in a library aimed at alpha chains, this beta chain has a size of little meaning. The genes are TRBV12-3 or TRBV12-4 and TRBJ1-3, with no clear D. Trimming removed 2 bases from V and 0 bases from J, with 5 bases in between. The length of the CDR3 is 14 residues. The CDR3 loop reads CASSLYSSGNTIYF. In DNA, the CDR3 is TGTGCCAGCAGTTTATACTCCTCTGGAAACACCATATATTTT.

On this clonotype: Since the library was made to target alpha chains, this beta chain is a stray read and its abundance is not meaningful. The chain has TRBV7-9 and TRBJ2-3; D gene ambiguous. The CDR3 is made up of 14 amino acids. V lost 5 bases and J lost 5, with 14 bases in between. Looked up from germline, CDR1 is SEHNR and CDR2 is FQNEAQ (reference sequence). CDR3 nucleotides: TGTGCCAGCAGCCTCGGTGGGTCCAGAGATACGCAGTATTTT. Translating gives CASSLGGSRDTQYF.

To note about this clonotype: This beta chain is off target for a library built for alpha chains, so its abundance means little. The chain uses TRBV5-6 and TRBJ2-1; 9 bases line up with TRBD1. This CDR3 has 19 residues. In germline, CDR1 is SGHDT, CDR2 YYEEEE. Unmatched junction bases numbered 12, after V lost 0 bases and J lost 2 bases. CDR3 loop: CASSLDLEPTGGPYNEQFF. The DNA for the CDR3 is TGTGCCAGCAGCTTGGATTTAGAACCGACAGGGGGACCCTACAATGAGCAGTTCTTC.

A word on this clonotype: Since the library was made to target alpha chains, this beta chain is a stray read and its abundance is not meaningful. The chain carries TRBV12-3 or TRBV12-4 and TRBJ2-1; 8 bases align to TRBD2. CDR3 length: 16 amino acids. Unmatched junction bases numbered 14, after V lost 6 bases and J lost 7 bases. Written as DNA, the CDR3 is TGTGCCAGCAGCCAGATAGGCGGGACTAGAGTAAATGAGCAGTTCTTC. Amino acids: CASSQIGGTRVNEQFF.

Only a few counts were recorded for this clonotype. Found in a library prepared for alpha chains, this beta chain is an off-target read, and its abundance has little meaning. The CDR3 region is CASTQGGGQPQHF. The CDR3 DNA reads TGTGCCAGCACCCAGGGAGGGGGTCAGCCCCAGCATTTT. V gene TRBV12-3 or TRBV12-4 combines with J gene TRBJ1-5, with D possibly TRBD1 on 6 matching bases. Trimming removed 7 bases from V and 6 bases from J, with 13 bases in between. The CDR3 runs 13 residues.

On this clonotype: This beta chain is a stray read from a library made for alpha chains; its abundance is not meaningful. V gene TRBV5-4 combines with J gene TRBJ2-2; D might be TRBD1 (5 bases). Trimming cost V 3 bases and J 4 bases, with 16 bases left between them. The CDR3 covers 16 residues. CDR1 SGHNT and CDR2 YYREEE come from the germline V gene (reference sequence). The CDR3 sequence: CASSSAQERGTGELFF. In DNA form, the CDR3 reads TGTGCCAGCAGCTCCGCACAGGAGCGTGGCACCGGGGAGCTGTTTTTT. Complete variable domain (other parts from reference TRBV5-4 and TRBJ2-2): ETGVTQSPTHLIKTRGQQVTLRCSSQSGHNTVSWYQQALGQGPQFIFQYYREEENGRGNFPPRFSGLQFPNYSSELNVNALELDDSALYLCASSSAQERGTGELFFGEGSRLTVL.

A word on this clonotype: As an off-target read in a library built for alpha chains, this beta chain has a frequency of little significance. The rearrangement links TRBV20-1 to TRBJ2-1, with D unclear. This CDR3 has 11 residues. The germline V gene has CDR1 DFQATT and CDR2 SNEGSKA (reference sequence). V shed 2 bases and J shed 1 base, with 0 bases lying between them. CDR3 region: CSARSYNEQFF. The CDR3 DNA follows: TGCAGTGCTAGATCCTACAATGAGCAGTTCTTC.

About this clonotype: This beta chain is an off-target read within a library intended for alpha chains, so its frequency means little. CDR3 in DNA: TGTGCCAGCAGTTACTCGAGCCCAGGGGGATCGGGTTCACCCCTCCACTTT. Its translation: CASSYSSPGGSGSPLHF. J is TRBJ1-6 and V is TRBV6-5; TRBD1 agrees at 7 bases. The junction had 11 bases not matched to a gene; V was cut back by 0 bases and J by 9 bases. The CDR3 is 17 residues long. Germline V gene lookup returns CDR1 MNHEY and CDR2 SVGAGI.

Remarks on this clonotype: Being off target in a library aimed at alpha chains, this beta chain has a size of little meaning. J is TRBJ2-2 and V is TRBV15; D remains unclear. The ends were cut back, 8 bases at V and 1 base at J, with 11 bases in the middle. Per the germline V gene, CDR1 is LNHNV and CDR2 is YYDKDF (reference sequence). The CDR3 spans 14 residues. The DNA for the CDR3 is TGTGCCACCGCCCCAAGCTGGAACACCGGGGAGCTGTTTTTT. Its translation is CATAPSWNTGELFF.

Note on this clonotype: Because the library targeted alpha chains, this beta chain is an off-target read whose size means little. V and J are TRBV12-3 or TRBV12-4 and TRBJ1-5; perhaps TRBD1 as D (5 bases). V was clipped by 3 bases and J by 7 bases, with 10 bases between them. CDR3 size: 13 residues. The CDR3 DNA reads as TGTGCCAGCAGTTTGGGGGGGAGGCAGCCCCAGCATTTT. It is translated as CASSLGGRQPQHF.

A remark on this clonotype: This beta chain appears as a stray read in a library generated for alpha chains; its size is not informative. V usage is TRBV27 and J usage is TRBJ1-3; D is unresolved. The CDR3 sequence is 16 residues long. V was cut by 4 bases and J by 4 bases, with 17 bases left in between. Germline CDR1 is MNHEY and CDR2 is SMNVEV (reference sequence). The CDR3: CASSSAGSWSGNTIYF. The CDR3 bases are TGTGCCAGCAGTTCAGCGGGTTCCTGGTCCGGAAACACCATATATTTT.

A remark on this clonotype: A library made for alpha chains picked up this beta chain off target, so its size means little. This chain uses TRBV12-3 or TRBV12-4 with TRBJ2-7; 8 bases map to TRBD2. The CDR3 length is 17 residues. V shed 3 bases and J 3 bases; nucleotides not matched to a gene: 13. CDR3 loop: CASSFKNAREGIYEQYF. The CDR3 DNA follows: TGTGCCAGCAGTTTTAAGAATGCCCGGGAGGGAATCTACGAGCAGTACTTC.

As for this clonotype: A library made for alpha chains picked up this beta chain off target, so its size means little. The chain has TRBV15 and TRBJ1-1; D not resolved. The CDR3 has 16 residues. V lost 0 bases and J 1 base, leaving 12 bases between the germline ends. Germline V CDR1 and CDR2: LNHNV, YYDKDF (reference sequence). The CDR3 loop is CATSRDPGATNTEAFF. The CDR3 DNA sequence: TGTGCCACCAGCAGAGATCCGGGCGCCACGAACACTGAAGCTTTCTTT.

About this clonotype itself: Within a library made for alpha chains, this beta chain is off target, and its count is uninformative. The chain is built from TRBV10-2 and TRBJ2-3; D is perhaps TRBD2 (6 bases). Germline CDR1 reads WSHSY; CDR2 reads SAAADI. Trimming took 2 bases from V and 5 from J, leaving 14 bases between them. The CDR3 sequence is 15 residues long. CDR3 coding DNA: TGCGCCAGCAGTGAGAAGCGGGTCAGAGAAGATACGCAGTATTTT. This encodes CASSEKRVREDTQYF.

Turning to this clonotype: This beta chain is an off-target read within a library intended for alpha chains, so its frequency means little. The CDR3 nucleotides are TGCAGTGCTAGAGATAAAGCAGCTGAGCAGTTCTTC. Translating gives CSARDKAAEQFF. V usage is TRBV20-1 and J usage is TRBJ2-1; D is ambiguous. CDR1 and CDR2 from the germline V gene are DFQATT and SNEGSKA (reference sequence). This CDR3 comprises 12 residues. Trimming stripped 0 bases from V and 9 bases from J, with 9 bases between.

Worth noting for this clonotype: This beta chain is an unintended read in a library built for alpha chains; its size means little. The V gene is TRBV10-3, the J gene TRBJ2-7; 8 bases are a match to TRBD1. J lost 5 bases, V lost 5 bases, and 5 bases had no gene match. CDR1 ENHRY and CDR2 SYGVKD come from the germline V gene. This CDR3 region has 13 residues. The CDR3 region has the DNA TGTGCCATCAGTCCGACAGGGGACCACGAGCAGTACTTC. Translation: CAISPTGDHEQYF.

This clonotype was found a few times. This beta chain came through as a stray read in a library set up for alpha chains, and its size says little. V and J are TRBV27 and TRBJ2-4; D ambiguous. CDR1 is MNHEY and CDR2 is SMNVEV in the germline V gene (reference sequence). Trimming took 0 bases from V and 3 from J, leaving 6 bases between them. The CDR3 length is 14 residues. The CDR3 region is CASSLSTGKNIQYF. The CDR3 DNA sequence: TGTGCCAGCAGTTTATCAACGGGCAAAAACATTCAGTACTTC.

Notes on this clonotype: Found in a library prepared for alpha chains, this beta chain is an off-target read, and its abundance has little meaning. This chain uses TRBV30 with TRBJ2-1; D could derive from TRBD1 or TRBD2 (6 bases each). CDR1 is GTSNPN and CDR2 is SVGIG in the germline V gene (reference sequence). Deletions cut 5 bases from V and 7 bases from J, with 18 bases between. This CDR3 region has 14 residues. CDR3 protein: CAWARDWGQNEQFF. Here the CDR3 DNA reads TGTGCCTGGGCGCGGGATTGGGGGCAGAATGAGCAGTTCTTC.

As to this clonotype: This beta chain was picked up by a library intended for alpha chains and is off target, so its count carries little meaning. This chain uses TRBV3-1 with TRBJ2-7; 9 bases are shared with TRBD1. Germline-derived CDR1 and CDR2 are LGHDT and YNNKEL (reference sequence). The V gene end was trimmed by 4 bases and the J gene end by 2 bases; junction bases not matched to a gene: 6. The CDR3 is made up of 15 amino acids. The CDR3 protein is CASSPHRGLTYEQYF. The DNA of the CDR3 is TGTGCCAGCAGCCCTCACAGGGGGCTCACCTACGAGCAGTACTTC.